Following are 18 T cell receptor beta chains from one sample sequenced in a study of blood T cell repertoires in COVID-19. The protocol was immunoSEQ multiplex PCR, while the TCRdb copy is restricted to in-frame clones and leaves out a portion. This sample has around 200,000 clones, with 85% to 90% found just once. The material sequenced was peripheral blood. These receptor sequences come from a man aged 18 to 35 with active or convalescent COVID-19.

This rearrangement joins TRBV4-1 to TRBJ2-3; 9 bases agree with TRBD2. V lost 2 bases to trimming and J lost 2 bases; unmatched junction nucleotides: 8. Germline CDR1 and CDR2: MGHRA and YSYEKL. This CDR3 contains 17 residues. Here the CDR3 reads CASSQWGIAGDTDTQYF. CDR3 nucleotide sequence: TGCGCCAGCAGCCAATGGGGAATAGCGGGGGACACAGATACGCAGTATTTT.

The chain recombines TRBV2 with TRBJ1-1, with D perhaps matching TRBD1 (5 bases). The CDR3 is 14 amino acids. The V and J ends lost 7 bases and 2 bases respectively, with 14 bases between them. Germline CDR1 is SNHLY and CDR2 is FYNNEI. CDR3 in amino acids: CASNLGHANTEAFF. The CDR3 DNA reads TGTGCCAGCAACTTAGGACACGCCAACACTGAAGCTTTCTTT.

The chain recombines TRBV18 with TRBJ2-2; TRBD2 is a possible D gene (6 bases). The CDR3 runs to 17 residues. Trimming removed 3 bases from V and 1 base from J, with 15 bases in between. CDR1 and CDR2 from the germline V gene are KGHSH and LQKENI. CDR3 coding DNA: TGTGCCAGCTCACCTATCGGAGGGACGGAGAACACCGGGGAGCTGTTTTTT. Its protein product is CASSPIGGTENTGELFF.

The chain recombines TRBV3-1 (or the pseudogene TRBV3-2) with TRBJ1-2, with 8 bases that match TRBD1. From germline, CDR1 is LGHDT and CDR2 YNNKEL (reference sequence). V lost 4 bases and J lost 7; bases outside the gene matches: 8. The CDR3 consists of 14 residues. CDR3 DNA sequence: TGTGCCAGCAGCCCTCAGACAGGGGCGGTTGGCTACACCTTC. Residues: CASSPQTGAVGYTF.

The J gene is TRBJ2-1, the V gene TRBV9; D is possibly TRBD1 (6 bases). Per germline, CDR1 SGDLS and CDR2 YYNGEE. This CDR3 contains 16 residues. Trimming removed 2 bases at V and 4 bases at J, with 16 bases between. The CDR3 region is CASSVGWGPPYNEQFF. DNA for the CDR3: TGTGCCAGCAGCGTCGGTTGGGGGCCTCCTTACAATGAGCAGTTCTTC. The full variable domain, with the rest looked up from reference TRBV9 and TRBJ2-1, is DSGVTQTPKHLITATGQRVTLRCSPRSGDLSVYWYQQSLDQGLQFLIQYYNGEERAKGNILERFSAQQFPDLHSELNLSSLELGDSALYFCASSVGWGPPYNEQFFGPGTRLTVL.

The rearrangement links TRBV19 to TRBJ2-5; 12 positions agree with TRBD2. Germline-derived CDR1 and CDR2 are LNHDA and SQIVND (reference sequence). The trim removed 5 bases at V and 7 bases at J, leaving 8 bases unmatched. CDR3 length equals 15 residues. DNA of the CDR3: TGTGCCAGTAGTTCCCCCCTAGCGGGAGGGGGGACCCAGTACTTC. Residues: CASSSPLAGGGTQYF.

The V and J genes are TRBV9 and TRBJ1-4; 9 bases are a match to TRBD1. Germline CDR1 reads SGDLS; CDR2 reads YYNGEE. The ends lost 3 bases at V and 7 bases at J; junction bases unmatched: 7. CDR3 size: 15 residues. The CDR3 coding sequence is TGTGCCAGCAGCGCAAGGACAGGGGAGGGTGAAAAACTGTTTTTT. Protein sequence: CASSARTGEGEKLFF.

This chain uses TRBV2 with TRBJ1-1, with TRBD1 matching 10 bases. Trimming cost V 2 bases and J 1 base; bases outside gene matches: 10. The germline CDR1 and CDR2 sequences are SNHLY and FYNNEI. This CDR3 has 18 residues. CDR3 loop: CASSEPTGGFIRNTEAFF. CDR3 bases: TGTGCCAGCAGTGAACCGACAGGGGGCTTCATCAGGAACACTGAAGCTTTCTTT.

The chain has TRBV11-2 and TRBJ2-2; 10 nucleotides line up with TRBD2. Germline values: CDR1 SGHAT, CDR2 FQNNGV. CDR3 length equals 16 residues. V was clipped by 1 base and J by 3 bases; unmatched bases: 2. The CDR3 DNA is TGTGCCAGCAGCTTAGGCCTAGCGGGAGACACCGGGGAGCTGTTTTTT. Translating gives CASSLGLAGDTGELFF.

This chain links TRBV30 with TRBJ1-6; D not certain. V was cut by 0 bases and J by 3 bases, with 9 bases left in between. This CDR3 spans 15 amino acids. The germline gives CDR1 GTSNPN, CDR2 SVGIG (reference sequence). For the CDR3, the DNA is TGTGCCTGGAGTGTCGCAGGCAACTATAATTCACCCCTCCACTTT. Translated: CAWSVAGNYNSPLHF.

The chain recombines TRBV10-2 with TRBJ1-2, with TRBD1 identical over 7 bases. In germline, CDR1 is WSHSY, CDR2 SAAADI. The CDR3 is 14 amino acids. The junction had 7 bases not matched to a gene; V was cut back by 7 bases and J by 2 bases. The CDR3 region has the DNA TGCGCCAGCACCGTTGACAGGGTCAACTATGGCTACACCTTC. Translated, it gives CASTVDRVNYGYTF.

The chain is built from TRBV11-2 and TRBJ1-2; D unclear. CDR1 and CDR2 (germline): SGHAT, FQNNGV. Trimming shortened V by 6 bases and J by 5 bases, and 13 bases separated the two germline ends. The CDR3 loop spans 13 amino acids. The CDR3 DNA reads TGTGCCAGCAGACTAGTAGTTGGGTATGGCTACACCTTC. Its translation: CASRLVVGYGYTF.

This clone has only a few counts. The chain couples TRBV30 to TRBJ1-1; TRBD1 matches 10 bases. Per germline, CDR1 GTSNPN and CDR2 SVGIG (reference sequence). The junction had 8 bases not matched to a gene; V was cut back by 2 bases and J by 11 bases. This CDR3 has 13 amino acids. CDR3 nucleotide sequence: TGTGCCTGGAGTCAAGGGACAGGGGACCGGGCTTTCTTT. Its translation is CAWSQGTGDRAFF.

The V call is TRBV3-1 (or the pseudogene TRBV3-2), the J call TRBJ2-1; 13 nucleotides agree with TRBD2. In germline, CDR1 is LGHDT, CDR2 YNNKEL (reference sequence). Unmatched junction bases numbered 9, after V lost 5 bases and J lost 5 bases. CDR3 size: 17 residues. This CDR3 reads CASSTTTSGRANNEQFF. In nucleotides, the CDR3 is TGTGCCAGCAGCACGACCACTAGCGGGAGGGCCAACAATGAGCAGTTCTTC.

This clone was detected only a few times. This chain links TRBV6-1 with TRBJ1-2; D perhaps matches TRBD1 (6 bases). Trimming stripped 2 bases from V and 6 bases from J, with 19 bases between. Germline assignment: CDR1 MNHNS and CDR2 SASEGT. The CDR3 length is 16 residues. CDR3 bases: TGTGCCAGCAGTGAAACTATACAGGGCCCCTGGGATGGCTACACCTTC. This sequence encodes CASSETIQGPWDGYTF.

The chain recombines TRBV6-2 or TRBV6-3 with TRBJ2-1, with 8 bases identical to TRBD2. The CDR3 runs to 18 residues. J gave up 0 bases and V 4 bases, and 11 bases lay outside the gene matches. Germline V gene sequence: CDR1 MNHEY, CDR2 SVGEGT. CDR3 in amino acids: CASSFLQLAVSSYNEQFF. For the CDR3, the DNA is TGTGCCAGCAGTTTCCTTCAACTAGCGGTAAGCTCCTACAATGAGCAGTTCTTC.

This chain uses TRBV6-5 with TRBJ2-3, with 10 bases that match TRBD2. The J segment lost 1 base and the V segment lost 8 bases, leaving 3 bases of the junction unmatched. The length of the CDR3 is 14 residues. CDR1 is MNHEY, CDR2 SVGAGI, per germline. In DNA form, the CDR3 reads TGTGCCAGCCAAGGGACTAGCGGCACAGATACGCAGTATTTT. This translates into CASQGTSGTDTQYF.

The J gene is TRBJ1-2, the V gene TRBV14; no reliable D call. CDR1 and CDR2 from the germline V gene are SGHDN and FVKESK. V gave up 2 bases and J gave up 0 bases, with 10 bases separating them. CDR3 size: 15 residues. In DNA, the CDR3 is TGTGCCAGCAGCCAAACACACGCCCCTAACTATGGCTACACCTTC. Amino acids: CASSQTHAPNYGYTF.